These 5 T cell receptor beta chains were sequenced from one sample in a study of multiple sclerosis patients with progressive multifocal leukoencephalopathy. Time point of the sample: roughly 12 months of natalizumab therapy. Assay: immunoSEQ multiplex PCR; the TCRdb copy retains only in-frame clones and omits some. The data show around 30,000 clones, with 85% to 90% seen just once and approximately 1.2% held by the top ten. The material sequenced was PBMCs, taken from a patient treated with natalizumab. These receptors were taken from a human donor with multiple sclerosis.

The chain employs TRBV7-8 and TRBJ2-2, with 10 positions matching TRBD2. The CDR3 runs to 16 residues. V lost 2 bases and J lost 4; bases outside the gene matches: 4. CDR1 is SGHVS and CDR2 is FQNEAQ in the germline V gene. The CDR3 is CASSLLAGASTGELFF. The DNA of the CDR3 is TGTGCCAGCAGCTTACTAGCGGGGGCCTCCACCGGGGAGCTGTTTTTT.

This CDR3 reads CAWSETGGTDTQYF. The CDR3 coding sequence is TGTGCCTGGAGTGAAACAGGGGGAACAGATACGCAGTATTTT. The V gene is TRBV30, the J gene TRBJ2-3, with 8 bases lining up with TRBD1. Germline CDR1 GTSNPN, CDR2 SVGIG (reference sequence). The CDR3 length is 14 residues. The ends lost 1 base at V and 3 bases at J; junction bases unmatched: 3.

The chain recombines TRBV9 with TRBJ2-7; D is uncertain. The germline CDR1 and CDR2 sequences are SGDLS and YYNGEE. V was pared by 4 bases and J by 0 bases, with 14 bases between. The CDR3 covers 15 residues. CDR3 protein: CASSRESRVSYEQYF. The CDR3, as DNA: TGTGCCAGCAGCCGTGAGAGCAGAGTCTCCTACGAGCAGTACTTC.

V is TRBV2 and J is TRBJ1-2; 9 nucleotides agree with TRBD1. Trimming removed 0 bases from V and 7 bases from J; junction bases left unmatched: 6. The CDR3 has 15 residues. Germline V CDR1 and CDR2: SNHLY, FYNNEI. CDR3 nucleotides: TGTGCCAGCAGTGAAGCACCGGGACAGGGAGTTGGCTACACCTTC. It specifies CASSEAPGQGVGYTF.

V gene TRBV6-1 combines with J gene TRBJ1-4; TRBD1 is a possible D gene (5 bases). This CDR3 has 14 amino acids. V dropped 6 bases and J dropped 3 bases, with 11 bases sitting between them. Germline CDR1 reads MNHNS; CDR2 reads SASEGT. In DNA form, the CDR3 reads TGTGCCAGCAGACTTGGGGGGGCTAATGAAAAACTGTTTTTT. Translating it yields CASRLGGANEKLFF.